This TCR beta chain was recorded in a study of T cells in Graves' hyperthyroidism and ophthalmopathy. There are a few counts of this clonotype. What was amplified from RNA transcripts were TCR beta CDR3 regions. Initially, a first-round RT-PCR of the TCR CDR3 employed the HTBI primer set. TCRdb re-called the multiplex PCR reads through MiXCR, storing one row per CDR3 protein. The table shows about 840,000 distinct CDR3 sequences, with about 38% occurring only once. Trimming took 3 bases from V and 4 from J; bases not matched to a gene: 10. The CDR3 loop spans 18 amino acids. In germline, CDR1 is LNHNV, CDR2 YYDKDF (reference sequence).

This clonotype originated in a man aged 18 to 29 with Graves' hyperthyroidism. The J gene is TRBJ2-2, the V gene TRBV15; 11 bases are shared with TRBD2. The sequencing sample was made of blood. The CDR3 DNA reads TGTGCCACCAGCAGTGTCCCTTGGACTAGCGGGCCCACCGGGGAGCTGTTTTTT. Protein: CATSSVPWTSGPTGELFF.